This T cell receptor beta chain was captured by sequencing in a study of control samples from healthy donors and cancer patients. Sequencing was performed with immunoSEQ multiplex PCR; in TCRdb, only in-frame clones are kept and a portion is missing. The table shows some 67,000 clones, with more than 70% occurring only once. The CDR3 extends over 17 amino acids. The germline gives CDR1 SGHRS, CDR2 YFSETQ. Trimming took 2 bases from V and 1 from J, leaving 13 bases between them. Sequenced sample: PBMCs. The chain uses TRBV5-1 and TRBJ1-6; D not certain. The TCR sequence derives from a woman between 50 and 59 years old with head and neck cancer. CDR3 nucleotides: TGCGCCAGCAGCTTAGGTCCCAGCCGGTCCTATAATTCACCCCTCCACTTT. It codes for CASSLGPSRSYNSPLHF.